This passage covers 9 T cell receptor beta chains from one sample sequenced in a study of cytomegalovirus exposure and HLA in healthy donors. This table comes from immunoSEQ multiplex PCR, and its TCRdb copy is limited to in-frame clones, with some not included. There are some 99,000 clones in the sample; 85% to 90% occur only once, and roughly 2.2% lies in the top ten. Sequencing input: PBMCs. Receptors originate from a woman aged 18 to 35 in good health and CMV-seronegative.

The gene calls are TRBV7-6 and TRBJ2-5; TRBD2 agrees at 9 bases. This CDR3 is built from 18 residues. Germline assignment: CDR1 SGHVS and CDR2 FNYEAQ. The junction had 15 bases not matched to a gene; V was cut back by 3 bases and J by 4 bases. The CDR3 loop is CASSLEPGGRGWGETQYF. As DNA, the CDR3 is TGTGCCAGCAGCTTGGAGCCCGGCGGGAGGGGATGGGGAGAGACCCAGTACTTC.

The J gene is TRBJ1-5, the V gene TRBV7-2, with 10 bases identical to TRBD1. From germline, CDR1 is SGHTA and CDR2 FQGNSA. CDR3 size: 16 residues. Germline trimming cut 2 bases from V and 2 bases from J; bases unmatched to any gene: 3. The CDR3 region is CASSLQGTGGNQPQHF. As DNA, the CDR3 is TGTGCCAGCAGCTTACAAGGGACAGGGGGCAATCAGCCCCAGCATTTT.

J is TRBJ1-2 and V is TRBV14; 9 nucleotides agree with TRBD1. V was pared by 6 bases and J by 0 bases, with 8 bases of the junction left unmatched. CDR3 length: 16 residues. CDR1 SGHDN and CDR2 FVKESK come from the germline V gene. The CDR3 protein is CASSKDRGSTNYGYTF. The CDR3 DNA reads as TGTGCCAGCAGTAAAGACAGGGGGAGCACTAACTATGGCTACACCTTC. Using reference TRBV14 and TRBJ1-2 for the parts outside the CDR3, the full variable domain is EAGVTQFPSHSVIEKGQTVTLRCDPISGHDNLYWYRRVMGKEIKFLLHFVKESKQDESGMPNNRFLAERTGGTYSTLKVQPAELEDSGVYFCASSKDRGSTNYGYTFGSGTRLTVV.

The chain combines TRBV28 with TRBJ2-1, with TRBD1 matching over 8 bases. CDR1 and CDR2 from the germline V gene are MDHEN and SYDVKM. The CDR3 is 15 amino acids. Losses at the gene ends were 3 bases for V and 9 bases for J; bases not matched to a gene: 10. The CDR3 DNA sequence: TGTGCCAGCAGTTTGCTTCAGACAGGGGCCCGTGAGCAGTTCTTC. Amino acids: CASSLLQTGAREQFF.

The chain couples TRBV4-3 to TRBJ1-2; D is perhaps TRBD1 (6 bases). V dropped 0 bases and J dropped 8 bases, with 13 bases sitting between them. The CDR3 totals 14 residues. CDR1 is LGHNA and CDR2 is YSLEER in the germline V gene. The CDR3 here is CASSQDLGGGGYTF. In DNA, the CDR3 is TGCGCCAGCAGCCAAGATCTAGGGGGTGGGGGCTACACCTTC.

This clone was counted a few times. The V gene is TRBV2, the J gene TRBJ2-5; D is uncertain. The CDR3 consists of 12 residues. V was cut by 10 bases and J by 5 bases, with 14 bases left in between. CDR1 and CDR2 (germline): SNHLY, FYNNEI. The CDR3 bases are TGTGCCAATAAGCTAGACGGGGAGACCCAGTACTTC. It translates to CANKLDGETQYF.

This clone was counted once. The chain employs TRBV9 and TRBJ1-2, with 8 bases identical to TRBD1. Germline V CDR1 and CDR2: SGDLS, YYNGEE. The CDR3 consists of 13 residues. Germline trimming cut 3 bases from V and 8 bases from J; bases unmatched to any gene: 6. CDR3: CASSDQGAEGYTF. The CDR3 DNA sequence: TGTGCCAGCAGCGACCAGGGGGCAGAAGGCTACACCTTC.

This clone was seen just once. The CDR3 nucleotides read TGTGCCAGCAGCCCCGGGGAGTACCAGCCCCAGCATTTT. This translates into CASSPGEYQPQHF. The chain employs TRBV14 and TRBJ1-5; D is unresolved. V dropped 4 bases and J dropped 7 bases, with 11 bases sitting between them. Germline CDR1 and CDR2: SGHDN and FVKESK. The CDR3 consists of 13 residues.

This chain links TRBV28 with TRBJ1-5, with TRBD1 matching over 9 bases. After removal of 5 bases from V and 7 bases from J, the junction contained 6 bases not matched to a gene. This CDR3 has 14 residues. Germline loops: CDR1 MDHEN, CDR2 SYDVKM. CDR3 amino acids: CASSAGTGTQPQHF. CDR3 bases: TGTGCCAGCAGTGCCGGGACAGGGACCCAGCCCCAGCATTTT.